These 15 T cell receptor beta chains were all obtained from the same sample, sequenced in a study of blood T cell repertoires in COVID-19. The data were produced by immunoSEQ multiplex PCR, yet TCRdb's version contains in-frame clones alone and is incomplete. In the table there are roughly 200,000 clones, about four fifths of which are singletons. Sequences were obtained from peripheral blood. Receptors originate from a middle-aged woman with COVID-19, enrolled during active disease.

CDR3 DNA: TGTGCCAGCAGCCCCAGGACAGGGGCGAACACCGGGGAGCTGTTTTTT. Its protein is CASSPRTGANTGELFF. This rearrangement joins TRBV9 to TRBJ2-2; TRBD1 matches at 9 bases. Unmatched junction bases numbered 4, after V lost 4 bases and J lost 0 bases. From germline, CDR1 is SGDLS and CDR2 YYNGEE. This CDR3 comprises 16 residues. The variable domain in full, with the rest retrieved from reference TRBV9 and TRBJ2-2, is DSGVTQTPKHLITATGQRVTLRCSPRSGDLSVYWYQQSLDQGLQFLIQYYNGEERAKGNILERFSAQQFPDLHSELNLSSLELGDSALYFCASSPRTGANTGELFFGEGSRLTVL.

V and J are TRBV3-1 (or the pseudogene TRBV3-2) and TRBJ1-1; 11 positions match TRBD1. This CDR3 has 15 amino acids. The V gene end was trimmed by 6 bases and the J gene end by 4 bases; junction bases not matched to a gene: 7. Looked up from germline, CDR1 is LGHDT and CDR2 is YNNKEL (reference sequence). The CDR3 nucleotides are TGTGCCAGCAGTTATCCCGGGACAGGGGGCACTGAAGCTTTCTTT. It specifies CASSYPGTGGTEAFF.

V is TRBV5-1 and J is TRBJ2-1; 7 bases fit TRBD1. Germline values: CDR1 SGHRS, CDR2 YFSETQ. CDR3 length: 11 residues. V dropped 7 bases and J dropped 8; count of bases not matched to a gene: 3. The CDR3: CASGRGHEQFF. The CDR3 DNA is TGCGCCAGCGGAAGGGGGCATGAGCAGTTCTTC. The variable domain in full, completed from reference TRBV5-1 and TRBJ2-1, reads KAGVTQTPRYLIKTRGQQVTLSCSPISGHRSVSWYQQTPGQGLQFLFEYFSETQRNKGNFPGRFSGRQFSNSRSEMNVSTLELGDSALYLCASGRGHEQFFGPGTRLTVL.

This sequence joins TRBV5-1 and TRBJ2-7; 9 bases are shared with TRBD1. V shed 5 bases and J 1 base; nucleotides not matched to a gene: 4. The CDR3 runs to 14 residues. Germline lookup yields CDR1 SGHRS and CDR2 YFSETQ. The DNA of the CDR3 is TGCGCCAGCAGGTCCGGGACAGGGTCCTACGAGCAGTACTTC. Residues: CASRSGTGSYEQYF.

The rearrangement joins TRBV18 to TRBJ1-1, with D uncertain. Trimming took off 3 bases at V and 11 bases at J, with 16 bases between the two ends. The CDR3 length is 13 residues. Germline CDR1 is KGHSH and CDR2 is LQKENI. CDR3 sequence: CASSPDTQRSAFF. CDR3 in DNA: TGTGCCAGCTCACCCGACACCCAAAGATCGGCTTTCTTT.

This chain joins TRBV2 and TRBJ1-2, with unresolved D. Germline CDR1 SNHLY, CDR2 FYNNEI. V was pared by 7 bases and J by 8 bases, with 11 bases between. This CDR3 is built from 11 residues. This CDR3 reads CASKWPRGYTF. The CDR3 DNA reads TGTGCCAGCAAATGGCCGCGGGGCTACACCTTC.

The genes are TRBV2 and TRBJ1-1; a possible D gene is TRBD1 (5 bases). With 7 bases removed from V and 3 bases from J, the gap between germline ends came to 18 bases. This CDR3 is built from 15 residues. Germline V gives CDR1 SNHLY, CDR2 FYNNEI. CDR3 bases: TGTGCCAGCACCCCGACTAGGACACCTTACACTGAAGCTTTCTTT. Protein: CASTPTRTPYTEAFF.

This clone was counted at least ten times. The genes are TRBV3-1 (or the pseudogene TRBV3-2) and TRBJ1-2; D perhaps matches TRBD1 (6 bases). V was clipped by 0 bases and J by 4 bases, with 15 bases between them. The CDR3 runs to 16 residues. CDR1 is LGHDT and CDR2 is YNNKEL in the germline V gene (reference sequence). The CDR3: CASSQDKAGRGYGYTF. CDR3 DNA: TGTGCCAGCAGCCAAGATAAGGCCGGCAGGGGCTATGGCTACACCTTC.

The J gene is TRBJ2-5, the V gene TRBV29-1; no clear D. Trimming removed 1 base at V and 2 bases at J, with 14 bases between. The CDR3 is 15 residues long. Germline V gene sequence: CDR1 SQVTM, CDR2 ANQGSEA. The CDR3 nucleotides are TGCAGCGTTGAAGTCTGGGTTAACGGGCAAGAGACCCAGTACTTC. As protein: CSVEVWVNGQETQYF.

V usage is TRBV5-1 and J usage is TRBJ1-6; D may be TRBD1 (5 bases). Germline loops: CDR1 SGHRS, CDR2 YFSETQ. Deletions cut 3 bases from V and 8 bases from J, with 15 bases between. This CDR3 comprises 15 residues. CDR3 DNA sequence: TGCGCCAGCAGCTCGCCACAGGAGCCTTATTCACCCCTCCACTTT. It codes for CASSSPQEPYSPLHF.

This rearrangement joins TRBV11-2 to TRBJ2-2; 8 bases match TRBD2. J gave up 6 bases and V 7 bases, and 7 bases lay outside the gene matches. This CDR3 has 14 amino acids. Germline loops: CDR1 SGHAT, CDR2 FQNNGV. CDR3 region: CASTWTSLAGELFF. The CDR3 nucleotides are TGTGCCAGCACCTGGACTAGCCTGGCCGGGGAGCTGTTTTTT. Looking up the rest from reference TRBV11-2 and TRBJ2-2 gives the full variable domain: EAGVAQSPRYKIIEKRQSVAFWCNPISGHATLYWYQQILGQGPKLLIQFQNNGVVDDSQLPKDRFSAERLKGVDSTLKIQPAKLEDSAVYLCASTWTSLAGELFFGEGSRLTVL.

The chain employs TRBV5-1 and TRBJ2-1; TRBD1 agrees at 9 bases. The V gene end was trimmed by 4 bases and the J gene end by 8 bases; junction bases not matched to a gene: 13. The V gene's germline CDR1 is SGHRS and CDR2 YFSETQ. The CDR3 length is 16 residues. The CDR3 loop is CASSTYRGPNIDEQFF. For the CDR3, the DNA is TGCGCCAGCAGCACATACAGGGGGCCGAATATCGATGAGCAGTTCTTC.

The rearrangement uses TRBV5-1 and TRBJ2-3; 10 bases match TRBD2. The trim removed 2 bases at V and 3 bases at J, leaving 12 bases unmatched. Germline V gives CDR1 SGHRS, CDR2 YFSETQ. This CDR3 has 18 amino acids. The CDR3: CASSFESGRVFGTDTQYF. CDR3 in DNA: TGCGCCAGCAGCTTCGAAAGCGGGAGGGTTTTTGGTACAGATACGCAGTATTTT.

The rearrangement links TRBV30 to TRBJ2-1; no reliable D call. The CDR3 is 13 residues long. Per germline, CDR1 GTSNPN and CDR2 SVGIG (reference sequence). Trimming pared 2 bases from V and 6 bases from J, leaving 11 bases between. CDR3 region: CAWSKTLFNEQFF. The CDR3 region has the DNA TGTGCCTGGAGTAAGACTCTCTTCAATGAGCAGTTCTTC.

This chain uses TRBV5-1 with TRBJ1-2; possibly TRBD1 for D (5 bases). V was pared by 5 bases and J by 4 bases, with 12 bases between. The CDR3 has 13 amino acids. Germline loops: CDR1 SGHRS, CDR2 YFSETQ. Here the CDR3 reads CASRRDGAYGYTF. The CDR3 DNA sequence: TGCGCCAGCAGGCGGGACGGTGCCTATGGCTACACCTTC.